This T cell receptor (beta chain) originates from a study of T cells after yellow fever vaccination. Study-wide context: Any fraction with a low cell number was prepared using SMART-Seq v4 Ultra Low Input. Study-wide findings and caveats: Within FACS-sorted repertoires, abundant clonotypes contaminating from the bulk population could be present. Most primary-vaccination clones recurred post-booster (roughly 96% CD4, over 70% CD8).

Concerning this clonotype itself: What it recognizes is unknown.

Germline V gene sequence: CDR1 LNHDA, CDR2 SQIVND (reference sequence). V lost 7 bases to trimming and J lost 9 bases; unmatched junction nucleotides: 8. CDR3 length equals 13 residues. 5'RACE template switching generated TCR cDNA, adding a universal primer site and UMIs. One entry per CDR3 protein, called by TCRdb with MiXCR from the 5' RACE reads. Of under 300,000 distinct CDR3 sequences listed, 13% are singletons. The gene calls are TRBV19 and TRBJ2-1; the match to TRBD1 covers 8 bases. Specimen: CD4+ T cells sorted from PBMCs, collected 45 days after the yellow fever booster vaccination. The origin of this receptor is a man aged 25 to 40 who received the YFV17D yellow fever vaccine. The CDR3 nucleotides read TGTGCCAGTATAGGGCAGGGGGCAGGTGAGCAGTTCTTC. Translated: CASIGQGAGEQFF.